Below are 27 T cell receptor beta chains sequenced from a single sample in a study of blood T cell repertoires in COVID-19 (dated by TCRdb to 2020 to 2022). Receptor amplification or capture employed the immunoSEQ multiplex PCR assay. TCRdb carries this immuneACCESS record with in-frame sequences only. Its versions omit some clonotypes, under half of them owing to an unresolved V gene in the studies checked, with the rest unexplained. The sample table records approximately 150,000 clones; approximately 90% of these occur just once. The ten largest clones capture roughly 5.3% of the sample. Material: peripheral blood. Receptors were obtained from a man in his late teens or twenties with COVID-19, enrolled during active disease.

The chain carries TRBV2 and TRBJ1-4; D not certain. The length of the CDR3 is 15 residues. The V end lost 3 bases, the J end lost 10 bases, and 18 bases lay between the germline ends. Germline-derived CDR1 and CDR2 are SNHLY and FYNNEI. CDR3: CASSEGWTPGGKLFF. CDR3 coding DNA: TGTGCCAGCAGTGAGGGATGGACCCCGGGAGGAAAACTGTTTTTT.

The rearrangement joins TRBV20-1 to TRBJ1-2; possible D gene TRBD1, 5 bases. V lost 3 bases and J lost 3, with 14 bases in between. The CDR3 extends over 14 amino acids. CDR1 DFQATT and CDR2 SNEGSKA come from the germline V gene (reference sequence). CDR3 sequence reads: CSASRPGGDYGYTF. Written as DNA, the CDR3 is TGCAGTGCTAGTCGGCCAGGAGGGGACTATGGCTACACCTTC.

CDR3 sequence reads: CATFISGQETQYF. The CDR3 DNA is TGTGCCACCTTTATTAGCGGCCAAGAGACCCAGTACTTC. The V and J genes are TRBV28 and TRBJ2-5; D perhaps matches TRBD2 (6 bases). Trimming removed 10 bases at V and 1 base at J, with 13 bases between. The germline gives CDR1 MDHEN, CDR2 SYDVKM. The CDR3 is 13 residues long.

This clone has just one count. The chain links TRBV5-1 to TRBJ2-3; D is unresolved. The CDR3 loop spans 14 amino acids. CDR1 is SGHRS and CDR2 is YFSETQ in the germline V gene. Trimming removed 4 bases from V and 0 bases from J, with 9 bases in between. The CDR3 protein is CASSPTSSTDTQYF. The CDR3 DNA is TGCGCCAGCAGCCCGACATCTAGCACAGATACGCAGTATTTT.

This rearrangement joins TRBV28 to TRBJ1-2; the D gene is possibly TRBD1 (6 bases). Germline V gene data show CDR1 as MDHEN and CDR2 as SYDVKM. CDR3 size: 17 residues. Trimming stripped 3 bases from V and 4 bases from J, with 21 bases between. CDR3 coding DNA: TGTGCCAGCAGTTTTCGCGCCGGGACAAAGACCTCCTATGGCTACACCTTC. This gives the protein CASSFRAGTKTSYGYTF.

The chain links TRBV2 to TRBJ1-3; possible D gene TRBD1, 6 bases. V was clipped by 6 bases and J by 2 bases, with 11 bases between them. This CDR3 has 14 residues. Germline CDR1 SNHLY, CDR2 FYNNEI. Here the CDR3 DNA reads TGTGCCAGCAGCCAGGGGAGGGCTGGAAACACCATATATTTT. Translating gives CASSQGRAGNTIYF.

The chain recombines TRBV10-2 with TRBJ1-2; no definite D call. Deletions cut 3 bases from V and 4 bases from J, with 18 bases between. Germline values: CDR1 WSHSY, CDR2 SAAADI. This CDR3 region has 16 residues. CDR3 bases: TGCGCCAGCAGTGAAGGAGGAGCGAGGTCCCCCTATGGCTACACCTTC. It encodes CASSEGGARSPYGYTF.

This clone occurred once. The V gene is TRBV5-4, the J gene TRBJ2-5; D not resolved. V was shortened by 1 base and J by 5 bases, with 3 bases between the two germline ends. This CDR3 is 11 amino acids long. Germline CDR1 SGHNT, CDR2 YYREEE (reference sequence). The CDR3 DNA reads TGTGCCAGCAGCTTGCTTGAGACCCAGTACTTC. Amino acid sequence: CASSLLETQYF.

V usage is TRBV20-1 and J usage is TRBJ2-7; D might be TRBD1 (6 bases). The CDR3 runs to 15 residues. The V end lost 3 bases, the J end lost 1 base, and 16 bases lay between the germline ends. The germline CDR1 and CDR2 sequences are DFQATT and SNEGSKA (reference sequence). CDR3 region: CSASNRDLWSYEQYF. CDR3 nucleotide sequence: TGCAGTGCTAGTAACAGGGATTTGTGGTCCTACGAGCAGTACTTC.

V usage is TRBV2 and J usage is TRBJ2-7, with D unresolved. V was trimmed by 5 bases and J by 2 bases, leaving 13 bases between them. Germline V gene sequence: CDR1 SNHLY, CDR2 FYNNEI. This CDR3 comprises 14 residues. The CDR3 nucleotides are TGTGCCAGCAGTCCCATCATGGAGACCTACGAGCAGTACTTC. Encoded protein: CASSPIMETYEQYF. Full variable domain (missing parts from reference TRBV2 and TRBJ2-7): EPEVTQTPSHQVTQMGQEVILRCVPISNHLYFYWYRQILGQKVEFLVSFYNNEISEKSEIFDDQFSVERPDGSNFTLKIRSTKLEDSAMYFCASSPIMETYEQYFGPGTRLTVT.

The chain uses TRBV11-2 and TRBJ1-1; no clear D. Trimming took 2 bases from V and 7 from J, leaving 5 bases between them. The length of the CDR3 is 11 residues. In germline, CDR1 is SGHAT, CDR2 FQNNGV. The DNA for the CDR3 is TGTGCCAGCAGCTTAACCAGTGAAGCTTTCTTT. The encoded protein is CASSLTSEAFF.

The chain uses TRBV29-1 and TRBJ1-2; D is undetermined. The CDR3 covers 11 residues. Deletions cut 0 bases from V and 7 bases from J, with 6 bases between. Germline CDR1 and CDR2: SQVTM and ANQGSEA. CDR3 amino acids: CSVEDRSGYTF. The CDR3 nucleotides are TGCAGCGTTGAAGATCGGAGTGGCTACACCTTC. Based on the CDR3 plus reference TRBV29-1 and TRBJ1-2, the full variable domain is SAVISQKPSRDICQRGTSLTIQCQVDSQVTMMFWYRQQPGQSLTLIATANQGSEATYESGFVIDKFPISRPNLTFSTLTVSNMSPEDSSIYLCSVEDRSGYTFGSGTRLTVV.

There are a few counts of this clone. The V and J genes are TRBV28 and TRBJ2-7; the D gene is possibly TRBD1 (5 bases). Germline V lookup: CDR1 MDHEN, CDR2 SYDVKM. The CDR3 extends over 13 amino acids. Trimming pared 2 bases from V and 3 bases from J, leaving 8 bases between. Here the CDR3 reads CASSLDRYYEQYF. CDR3 sequence (DNA): TGTGCCAGCAGTTTAGACAGATACTACGAGCAGTACTTC.

About this clone: One junction end does not reproduce the germline sequence, and a read error may be involved. This rearrangement joins TRBV28 to TRBJ1-4, with unresolved D. The germline V gene encodes CDR1 MDHEN and CDR2 SYDVKM. This CDR3 region has 12 residues. The CDR3 is CASSAFNEKLLF. The CDR3 DNA is TGTGCCAGCAGTGCCTTTAATGAAAAACTGCTTTTT.

CDR3 in DNA: TGTGCCAGCCGGGACAGTCGATTCTATGGCTACACCTTC. Translation gives CASRDSRFYGYTF. This sequence joins TRBV9 and TRBJ1-2; 7 bases match TRBD1. V shed 7 bases and J 4 bases; nucleotides not matched to a gene: 7. This CDR3 region has 13 residues. Germline V lookup: CDR1 SGDLS, CDR2 YYNGEE.

The chain couples TRBV18 to TRBJ1-5, with TRBD1 as a possible D gene (6 bases). CDR1 is KGHSH, CDR2 LQKENI, per germline. The CDR3 is 17 amino acids. The V gene lost 3 bases and the J gene lost 2 bases, with 17 bases spanning the gap. The CDR3 nucleotides read TGTGCCAGCTCACCGGGAACAGGGCGCTTCGGCAATCAGCCCCAGCATTTT. It yields the protein CASSPGTGRFGNQPQHF.

This chain links TRBV6-6 with TRBJ1-5; D perhaps matches TRBD1 (6 bases). Germline lookup yields CDR1 MNHNY and CDR2 SVGAGI (reference sequence). V lost 5 bases, J lost 5 bases, and 16 bases lay in between. The CDR3 runs to 15 residues. CDR3 protein: CASSRSGGADQPQHF. CDR3 bases: TGTGCCAGCAGTCGGTCGGGGGGCGCGGATCAGCCCCAGCATTTT.

The chain recombines TRBV5-6 with TRBJ1-2; 7 positions match TRBD1. Germline V CDR1 and CDR2: SGHDT, YYEEEE. The V segment lost 4 bases and the J segment 0 bases; nucleotides outside the gene matches: 6. CDR3 length: 15 amino acids. CDR3 residues: CASSAGTDSNYGYTF. For the CDR3, the DNA is TGTGCCAGCAGCGCTGGGACAGACTCTAACTATGGCTACACCTTC. The full variable domain, with the rest looked up from reference TRBV5-6 and TRBJ1-2, is DAGVTQSPTHLIKTRGQQVTLRCSPKSGHDTVSWYQQALGQGPQFIFQYYEEEERQRGNFPDRFSGHQFPNYSSELNVNALLLGDSALYLCASSAGTDSNYGYTFGSGTRLTVV.

In this sample, this clone turned up once. The V call is TRBV19, the J call TRBJ2-2; 12 bases fit TRBD2. Per the germline V gene, CDR1 is LNHDA and CDR2 is SQIVND (reference sequence). V lost 8 bases and J lost 5; bases outside the gene matches: 18. This CDR3 is 19 amino acids long. The chain's CDR3 is CASRPPGLAGRWGTGELFF. The CDR3 nucleotides are TGTGCCAGTCGCCCCCCTGGACTAGCGGGAAGATGGGGGACCGGGGAGCTGTTTTTT.

This chain connects TRBV9 to TRBJ2-7, with 13 bases aligning to TRBD2. CDR1 and CDR2 (germline): SGDLS, YYNGEE. The CDR3 has 16 residues. J lost 4 bases, V lost 0 bases, and 4 bases had no gene match. CDR3 DNA sequence: TGTGCCAGCAGCGTAGGCACTAGCGGGAGGGTGTACGAGCAGTACTTC. Translated: CASSVGTSGRVYEQYF. Full variable domain (outside the CDR3, taken from reference TRBV9 and TRBJ2-7): DSGVTQTPKHLITATGQRVTLRCSPRSGDLSVYWYQQSLDQGLQFLIQYYNGEERAKGNILERFSAQQFPDLHSELNLSSLELGDSALYFCASSVGTSGRVYEQYFGPGTRLTVT.

The J gene is TRBJ1-2, the V gene TRBV28, with D perhaps TRBD1 (5 bases). CDR1 and CDR2 from the germline V gene are MDHEN and SYDVKM. The CDR3 is 17 amino acids. V lost 0 bases and J lost 8, with 22 bases in between. The chain's CDR3 is CASSLWLPSDNRAGYTF. In DNA, the CDR3 is TGTGCCAGCAGTTTATGGCTCCCCTCGGACAACCGGGCAGGCTACACCTTC.

This clone came up once. V is TRBV27 and J is TRBJ2-1, with D perhaps matching TRBD1 (5 bases). V was trimmed by 1 base and J by 2 bases, leaving 9 bases between them. CDR1 is MNHEY and CDR2 is SMNVEV in the germline V gene (reference sequence). The CDR3 sequence is 15 residues long. The DNA of the CDR3 is TGTGCCAGCAGTTTATTCAGGGCCACCTACAATGAGCAGTTCTTC. This codes for CASSLFRATYNEQFF.

The V gene is TRBV7-8, the J gene TRBJ1-6; 8 nucleotides match TRBD1. The V and J ends lost 1 base and 14 bases, in that order; junction bases with no gene match: 10. The CDR3 consists of 15 residues. CDR1 and CDR2 (germline): SGHVS, FQNEAQ. The chain's CDR3 is CASSLVGTGGLSLHF. The CDR3 DNA follows: TGTGCCAGCAGCTTAGTAGGGACAGGAGGTTTATCCCTCCACTTT. The full variable domain, in which reference TRBV7-8 and TRBJ1-6 provide the parts outside the CDR3, is GAGVSQSPRYKVAKRGQDVALRCDPISGHVSLFWYQQALGQGPEFLTYFQNEAQLDKSGLPSDRFFAERPEGSVSTLKIQRTQQEDSAVYLCASSLVGTGGLSLHFGNGTRLTVT.

The rearrangement joins TRBV19 to TRBJ1-5; 8 nucleotides match TRBD1. The CDR3 is 15 residues long. Trimming took 3 bases from V and 3 from J; bases not matched to a gene: 4. Germline CDR1 and CDR2: LNHDA and SQIVND (reference sequence). CDR3 amino acids: CASSILDRDNQPQHF. The CDR3 nucleotides are TGTGCCAGTAGTATTCTGGACAGGGACAATCAGCCCCAGCATTTT.

The chain employs TRBV2 and TRBJ2-5; maybe TRBD2 (6 bases). V lost 4 bases, J lost 2 bases, and 8 bases lay in between. This CDR3 is 13 amino acids long. Looked up from germline, CDR1 is SNHLY and CDR2 is FYNNEI. The CDR3 DNA follows: TGTGCCAGCAGTGGTGGGGGGCAAGAGACCCAGTACTTC. Translated, it gives CASSGGGQETQYF.

The V and J genes are TRBV21-1 and TRBJ2-3; the tabulated D call, TRBD2, remains unverified against the DNA. TRBV21-1 has pseudogene status. The CDR3 is 19 residues long. The CDR3 sequence: CASSKEVAKEGGPGDTQYF. The CDR3 region has the DNA TGTGCCAGCAGCAAAGAGGTGGCGAAAGAGGGAGGGCCTGGCGATACGCAGTATTTT.

The CDR3 DNA reads TGTGCCAGCAGTTTACCCCTTGCAGGGTTATATGGCTACACCTTC. Translation: CASSLPLAGLYGYTF. The V gene is TRBV28, the J gene TRBJ1-2, with D perhaps matching TRBD1 (5 bases). Germline assignment: CDR1 MDHEN and CDR2 SYDVKM. Trimming stripped 2 bases from V and 5 bases from J, with 15 bases between. The CDR3 contains 15 residues.